This T cell receptor (beta chain) was sequenced for a study of T cell repertoires in cytomegalovirus infection. Study as a whole: Public TCR beta signature analysis indicated the presence of both CMV infection and matching HLA type. Overall study findings and caveats: Predominance within the ex vivo response was attributable to HLA-C-restricted CMV-specific TCR beta clonotypes. Cumulative public TCR beta family frequency identified carriers of CMV plus the relevant HLA.

This clonotype was observed at least ten times. No antigen is known for it. Via MiXCR, TCRdb re-called the reads, giving one row per CDR3 protein. The sample has about 310,000 distinct CDR3 sequences, roughly 15% seen once; the top ten hold around 12%. Trimming pared 5 bases from V and 8 bases from J, leaving 6 bases between. The CDR3 has 11 amino acids. The material sequenced was PBMCs. This clonotype was sampled from a human donor in good health (CMV status not recorded). Some clones in this sample may be carry-over from other donors' samples. The V gene is TRBV12-3 or TRBV12-4, the J gene TRBJ2-2; D call uncertain. This chain's CDR3 is CASSNEGELFF. CDR3 in DNA: TGTGCCAGCAGTAACGAGGGGGAGCTGTTTTTT.